The 11 T cell receptor beta chains in this list originate from one sample, sequenced in a study of blood T cells in healthy people across ages. Using a J-beta primer mix together with a sample-barcoded 5' primer, a second PCR was run for about 6 to 12 cycles. TCRdb ran MiXCR on the 5' RACE reads and lists one entry per CDR3 protein. The sample includes roughly 680,000 distinct CDR3 sequences, approximately 52% of them seen just once. What was sequenced was blood. The source of these receptors is a woman older than 75 in good health.

With respect to this clonotype: This may arise from a read error, as a much more abundant clone is one base away. The rearrangement links TRBV29-1 to TRBJ2-3; perhaps TRBD1 as D (6 bases). This CDR3 region has 11 residues. CDR1 SQVTM and CDR2 ANQGSEA come from the germline V gene. CDR3 coding DNA: TGCAGCGGTGAATCAGGGGTGGACCAGTATTTT. Residues: CSGESGVDQYF.

This rearrangement joins TRBV6-6 to TRBJ2-4, with 8 bases lining up with TRBD2. The J call may not be correct, given that the DNA end is closer to TRBJ2-7. In germline, CDR1 is MNHNY, CDR2 SVGAGI (reference sequence). The CDR3 has 15 amino acids. The CDR3 sequence: CASRSIGTRTYEQYF. DNA for the CDR3: TGTGCCAGCAGATCCATCGGGACTAGAACCTACGAGCAGTACTTC.

Comments on this clonotype: Possible read error: a much larger clone is one base away. The rearrangement joins TRBV10-3 to TRBJ2-3; D not resolved. The CDR3 has 16 amino acids. Germline V lookup: CDR1 ENHRY, CDR2 SYGVKD. Trimming took 6 bases from V and 2 from J, leaving 18 bases between them. CDR3 DNA sequence: TGTGCCATCAGCCCGGGCTCCGCGGCCTTCACAGATACGCAGTATTTT. Translated, it gives CAISPGSAAFTDTQYF.

This clonotype was counted many times. J is TRBJ2-7 and V is TRBV11-3, with TRBD1 matching 7 bases. This CDR3 has 13 residues. Per the germline V gene, CDR1 is SGHNT and CDR2 is YENEEA. Trimming took 5 bases from V and 10 from J; bases not matched to a gene: 11. The CDR3 coding sequence is TGTGCCAGCAGCCTCACCTCGACAGGGTCCCAGTACTTC. Translated, it gives CASSLTSTGSQYF.

The chain uses TRBV10-3 and TRBJ2-2; D is possibly TRBD2 (6 bases). This CDR3 is built from 15 residues. V lost 8 bases and J 0 bases, leaving 13 bases between the germline ends. From germline, CDR1 is ENHRY and CDR2 SYGVKD. The CDR3 bases are TGTGCCATCGTCGCCCAGCGGGCGAACACCGGGGAGCTGTTTTTT. Translating gives CAIVAQRANTGELFF.

The rearrangement uses TRBV2 and TRBJ2-5; D call uncertain. Germline-derived CDR1 and CDR2 are SNHLY and FYNNEI. CDR3 length: 12 amino acids. The ends were cut back, 5 bases at V and 0 bases at J, with 4 bases in the middle. CDR3 DNA: TGTGCCAGCAGTTGGAACCAAGAGACCCAGTACTTC. Protein sequence: CASSWNQETQYF.

The chain couples TRBV7-3 to TRBJ2-2; TRBD2 matches at 7 bases. V shed 3 bases, J shed 8 bases, and the junction held 9 bases outside the gene matches. This CDR3 has 15 amino acids. Germline V gene sequence: CDR1 SGHTA, CDR2 FQGTGA. CDR3 region: CASSFSSGPKGELFF. The CDR3 nucleotides read TGTGCCAGCAGCTTCTCTAGCGGCCCGAAGGGGGAGCTGTTTTTT.

J is TRBJ2-4 and V is TRBV25-1; the D gene is possibly TRBD2 (5 bases). V lost 3 bases and J lost 1, with 16 bases in between. Germline V gene lookup returns CDR1 MGHDK and CDR2 SYGVNS. The CDR3 totals 17 residues. CDR3 residues: CASSEGPLGYAKNIQYF. The CDR3 region has the DNA TGTGCCAGCAGTGAGGGCCCACTAGGATATGCCAAAAACATTCAGTACTTC. The whole variable domain, remainder taken from reference TRBV25-1 and TRBJ2-4, is EADIYQTPRYLVIGTGKKITLECSQTMGHDKMYWYQQDPGMELHLIHYSYGVNSTEKGDLSSESTVSRIRTEHFPLTLESARPSHTSQYLCASSEGPLGYAKNIQYFGAGTRLSVL.

This chain uses TRBV30 with TRBJ1-2, with D perhaps matching TRBD1 (5 bases). The CDR3 covers 14 residues. Germline V gene sequence: CDR1 GTSNPN, CDR2 SVGIG (reference sequence). The germline V and J ends were trimmed by 0 bases and 4 bases, with 12 bases remaining between them. DNA for the CDR3: TGTGCCTGGAGTGTTCCAGTGGGGCCCTATGGCTACACCTTC. This gives the protein CAWSVPVGPYGYTF.

With regard to this clonotype: Relative to the germline gene, one junction end is altered; a read error may explain this. The chain joins TRBV5-1 to TRBJ2-3; D unresolved. CDR1 SGHRS and CDR2 YFSETQ come from the germline V gene. The CDR3 runs to 11 residues. CDR3 sequence reads: CASSRTDTRYF. The CDR3 DNA reads TGCGCCAGCAGCCGCACAGATACGCGGTATTTT.

As regards this clonotype: Compared with germline, one end of the junction differs, possibly owing to a read error. The chain combines TRBV11-2 with TRBJ2-6; 7 nucleotides agree with TRBD1. Germline values: CDR1 SGHAT, CDR2 FQNNGV. CDR3 length equals 15 residues. The CDR3 DNA follows: TGTACCAGTAGTCTCACAGGGGATGGGGCCAACGTCCTGACTTTC. Amino acid sequence: CTSSLTGDGANVLTF.